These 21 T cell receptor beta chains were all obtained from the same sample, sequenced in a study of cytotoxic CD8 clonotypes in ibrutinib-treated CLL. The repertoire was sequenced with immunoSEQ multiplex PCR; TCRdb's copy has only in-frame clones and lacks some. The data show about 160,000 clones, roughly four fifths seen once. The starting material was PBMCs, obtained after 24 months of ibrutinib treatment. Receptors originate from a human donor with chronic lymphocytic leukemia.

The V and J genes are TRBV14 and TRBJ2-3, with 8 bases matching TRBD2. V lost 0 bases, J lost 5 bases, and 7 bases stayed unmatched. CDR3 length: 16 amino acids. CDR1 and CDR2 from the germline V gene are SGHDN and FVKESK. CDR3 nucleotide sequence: TGTGCCAGCAGCCAAGAGAGGCGGGGGGAGCGAGATACGCAGTATTTT. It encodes CASSQERRGERDTQYF.

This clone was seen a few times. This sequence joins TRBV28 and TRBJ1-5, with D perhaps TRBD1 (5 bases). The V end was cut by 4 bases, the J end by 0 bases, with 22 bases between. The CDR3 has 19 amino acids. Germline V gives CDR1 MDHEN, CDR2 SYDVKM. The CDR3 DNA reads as TGTGCCAGCAGTTCCCCGATTCTGGGCGGGGGTCGTAGCAATCAGCCCCAGCATTTT. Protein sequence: CASSSPILGGGRSNQPQHF.

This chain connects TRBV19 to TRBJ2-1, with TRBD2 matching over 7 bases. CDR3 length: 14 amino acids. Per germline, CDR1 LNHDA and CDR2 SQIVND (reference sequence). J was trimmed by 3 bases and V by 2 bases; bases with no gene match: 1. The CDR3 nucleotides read TGTGCCAGTAGTATACGGGGGGACTACAATGAGCAGTTCTTC. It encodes CASSIRGDYNEQFF.

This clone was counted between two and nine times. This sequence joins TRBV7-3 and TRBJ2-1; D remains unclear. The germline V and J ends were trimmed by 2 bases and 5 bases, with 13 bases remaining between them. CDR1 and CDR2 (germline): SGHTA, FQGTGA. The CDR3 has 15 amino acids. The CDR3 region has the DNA TGTGCCAGCAGCTTACCAGGAGCTGGTGACAATGAGCAGTTCTTC. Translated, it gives CASSLPGAGDNEQFF.

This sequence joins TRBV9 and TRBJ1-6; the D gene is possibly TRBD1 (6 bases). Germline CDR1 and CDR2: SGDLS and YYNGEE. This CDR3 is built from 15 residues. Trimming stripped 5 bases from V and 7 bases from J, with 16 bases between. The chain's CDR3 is CASSKGGAQNSPLHF. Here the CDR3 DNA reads TGTGCCAGCAGTAAAGGGGGGGCTCAAAATTCACCCCTCCACTTT.

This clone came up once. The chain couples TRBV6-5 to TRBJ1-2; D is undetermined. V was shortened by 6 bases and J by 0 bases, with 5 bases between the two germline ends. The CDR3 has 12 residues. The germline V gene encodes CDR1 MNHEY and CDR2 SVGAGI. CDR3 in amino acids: CASRKANYGYTF. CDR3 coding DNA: TGTGCCAGCAGGAAGGCTAACTATGGCTACACCTTC.

CDR3 DNA: TGTGCCAGCACCTTTACAGGGTTCTATGGCTACACCTTC. It yields the protein CASTFTGFYGYTF. This chain connects TRBV6-6 to TRBJ1-2; D is possibly TRBD1 (6 bases). V gave up 7 bases and J gave up 4 bases, with 13 bases separating them. Germline V CDR1 and CDR2: MNHNY, SVGAGI (reference sequence). The CDR3 totals 13 residues.

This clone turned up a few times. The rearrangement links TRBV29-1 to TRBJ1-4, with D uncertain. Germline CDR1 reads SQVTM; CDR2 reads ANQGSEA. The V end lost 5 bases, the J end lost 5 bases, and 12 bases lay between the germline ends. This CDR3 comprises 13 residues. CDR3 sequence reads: CSVRAAGNEKLFF. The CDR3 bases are TGCAGCGTTAGGGCAGCGGGCAATGAAAAACTGTTTTTT.

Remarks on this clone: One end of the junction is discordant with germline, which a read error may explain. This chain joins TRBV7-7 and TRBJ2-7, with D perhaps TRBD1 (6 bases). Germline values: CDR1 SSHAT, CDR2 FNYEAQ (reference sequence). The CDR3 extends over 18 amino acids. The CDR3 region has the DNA TGTGCTAGCAGCACTAGTACCCCCCGGACAGAAAGCTCCTACGAGCAGTACTTC. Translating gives CASSTSTPRTESSYEQYF.

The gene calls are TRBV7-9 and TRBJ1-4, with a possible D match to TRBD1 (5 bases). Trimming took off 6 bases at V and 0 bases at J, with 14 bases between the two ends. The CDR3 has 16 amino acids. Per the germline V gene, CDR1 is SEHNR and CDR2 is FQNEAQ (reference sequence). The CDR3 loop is CASSPDGAATNEKLFF. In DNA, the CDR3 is TGTGCCAGCAGTCCGGACGGGGCTGCAACTAATGAAAAACTGTTTTTT.

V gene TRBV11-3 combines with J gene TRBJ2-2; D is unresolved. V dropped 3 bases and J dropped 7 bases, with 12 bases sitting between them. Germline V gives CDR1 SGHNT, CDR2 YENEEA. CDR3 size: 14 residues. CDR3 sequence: CASSFSIQSGELFF. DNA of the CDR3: TGTGCCAGCAGCTTTAGTATACAGAGCGGGGAGCTGTTTTTT. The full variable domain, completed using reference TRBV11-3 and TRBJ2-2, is EAGVVQSPRYKIIEKKQPVAFWCNPISGHNTLYWYLQNLGQGPELLIRYENEEAVDDSQLPKDRFSAERLKGVDSTLKIQPAELGDSAVYLCASSFSIQSGELFFGEGSRLTVL.

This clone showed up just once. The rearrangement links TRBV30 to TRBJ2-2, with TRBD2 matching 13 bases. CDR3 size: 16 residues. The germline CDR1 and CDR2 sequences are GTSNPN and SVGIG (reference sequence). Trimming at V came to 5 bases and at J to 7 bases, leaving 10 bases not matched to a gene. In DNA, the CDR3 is TGTGCCTGGGGACTAGCGGGAGTAAGGCTGTACGGGGAGCTGTTTTTT. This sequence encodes CAWGLAGVRLYGELFF.

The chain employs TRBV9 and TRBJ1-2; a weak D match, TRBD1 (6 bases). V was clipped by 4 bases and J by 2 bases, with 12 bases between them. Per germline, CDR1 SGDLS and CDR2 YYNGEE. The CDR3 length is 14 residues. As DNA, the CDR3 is TGTGCCAGCAGCACAGACCAGGGGAACTATGGCTACACCTTC. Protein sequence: CASSTDQGNYGYTF.

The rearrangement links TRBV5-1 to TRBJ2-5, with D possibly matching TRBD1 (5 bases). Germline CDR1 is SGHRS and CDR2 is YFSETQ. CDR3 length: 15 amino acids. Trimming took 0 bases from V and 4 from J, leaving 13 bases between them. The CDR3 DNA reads TGCGCCAGCAGCTTGGCCTGGGGCGAAGGAGAGACCCAGTACTTC. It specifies CASSLAWGEGETQYF.

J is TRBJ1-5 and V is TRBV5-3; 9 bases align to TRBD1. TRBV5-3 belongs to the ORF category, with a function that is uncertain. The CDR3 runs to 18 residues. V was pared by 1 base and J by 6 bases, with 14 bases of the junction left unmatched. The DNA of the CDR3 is TGTGCCAGAAGCTTGAAAAACATAAAGACAGGGGGTCGTCAGCCCCAGCATTTT. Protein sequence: CARSLKNIKTGGRQPQHF.

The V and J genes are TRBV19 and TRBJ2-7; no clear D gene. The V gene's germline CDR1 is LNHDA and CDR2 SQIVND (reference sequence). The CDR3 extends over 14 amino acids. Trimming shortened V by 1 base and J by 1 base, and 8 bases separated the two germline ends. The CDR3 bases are TGTGCCAGTAGTATAGTGGCGGAGTCCTACGAGCAGTACTTC. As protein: CASSIVAESYEQYF.

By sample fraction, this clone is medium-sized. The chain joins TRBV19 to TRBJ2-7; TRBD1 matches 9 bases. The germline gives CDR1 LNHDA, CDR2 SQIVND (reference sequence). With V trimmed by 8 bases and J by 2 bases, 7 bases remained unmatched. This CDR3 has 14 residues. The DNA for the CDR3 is TGTGCCAGTTCCTGGGGACAGGGACCCTACGAGCAGTACTTC. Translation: CASSWGQGPYEQYF.

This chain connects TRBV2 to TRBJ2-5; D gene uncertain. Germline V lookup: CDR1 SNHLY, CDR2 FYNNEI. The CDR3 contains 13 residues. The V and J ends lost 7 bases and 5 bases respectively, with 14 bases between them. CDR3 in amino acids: CASIVDMRETQYF. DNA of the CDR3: TGTGCCAGCATTGTTGACATGCGGGAGACCCAGTACTTC.

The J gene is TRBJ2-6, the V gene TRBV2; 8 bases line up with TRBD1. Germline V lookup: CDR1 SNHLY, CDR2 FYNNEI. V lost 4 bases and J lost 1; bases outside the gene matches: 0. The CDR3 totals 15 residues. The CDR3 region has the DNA TGTGCCAGCAGTGGGACAGGGTCTGGGGCCAACGTCCTGACTTTC. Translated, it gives CASSGTGSGANVLTF.

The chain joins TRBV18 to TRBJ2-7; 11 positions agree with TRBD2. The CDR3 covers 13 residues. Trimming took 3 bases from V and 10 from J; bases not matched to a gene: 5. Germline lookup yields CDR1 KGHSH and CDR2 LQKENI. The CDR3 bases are TGTGCCAGCTCACCTCCTAGCGGGAGGCCTCAGTACTTC. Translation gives CASSPPSGRPQYF.

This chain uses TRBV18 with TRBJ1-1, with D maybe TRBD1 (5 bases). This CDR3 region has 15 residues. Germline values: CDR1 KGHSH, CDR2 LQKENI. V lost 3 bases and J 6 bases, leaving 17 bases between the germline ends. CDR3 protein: CASSPLGGKAAEAFF. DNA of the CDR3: TGTGCCAGCTCACCTCTTGGGGGAAAGGCCGCTGAAGCTTTCTTT.